These 21 T cell receptor beta chains came from one sample sequenced in a study of cytomegalovirus exposure and HLA in healthy donors (TCRdb year 2017). Library method: the immunoSEQ multiplex PCR assay. For the multiplex PCR, a mixture combining 60 forward primers for TCR Vbeta segments and 13 reverse primers for TCR Jbeta segments was used. TCRdb took over this immuneACCESS table, retaining in-frame rearrangements with V and J assigned. Such tables are incomplete; in checked studies, under half of the missing clones stem from an unresolved V gene, and the remainder is unexplained. Within this sample are 150,000 to 200,000 clones, with under 80% of them counted one time only. Around 3% of the sample belongs to the ten largest clones. The material sequenced was PBMCs. These receptors were collected from a man aged 35 to 55 in good health and CMV-seronegative.

The chain couples TRBV7-2 to TRBJ2-1, with D unclear. V gave up 1 base and J gave up 2 bases, with 6 bases separating them. The CDR3 totals 14 residues. Germline V gene data show CDR1 as SGHTA and CDR2 as FQGNSA. The chain's CDR3 is CASSLEATYNEQFF. CDR3 bases: TGTGCCAGCAGCTTAGAAGCAACCTACAATGAGCAGTTCTTC.

The CDR3 here is CASSGHSSYEQYF. DNA of the CDR3: TGTGCCAGCAGCGGACACAGCTCCTACGAGCAGTACTTC. V is TRBV7-2 and J is TRBJ2-7, with D tentatively TRBD1 (5 bases). Per the germline V gene, CDR1 is SGHTA and CDR2 is FQGNSA. This CDR3 comprises 13 residues. Trimming took off 5 bases at V and 0 bases at J, with 8 bases between the two ends. Full variable domain (missing parts from reference TRBV7-2 and TRBJ2-7): GAGVSQSPSNKVTEKGKDVELRCDPISGHTALYWYRQSLGQGLEFLIYFQGNSAPDKSGLPSDRFSAERTGGSVSTLTIQRTQQEDSAVYLCASSGHSSYEQYFGPGTRLTVT.

This clone was found a few times. The junction and the germline gene differ at one end; a read error may be behind it. The V gene is TRBV7-9, the J gene TRBJ2-7, with D maybe TRBD1 (6 bases). The CDR3 length is 14 residues. Germline V gene lookup returns CDR1 SEHNR and CDR2 FQNEAQ (reference sequence). The CDR3 DNA sequence: TGTTCCAGCAGCTTGCCGGGACACTCCTACGAGCAGTACTTC. Protein sequence: CSSSLPGHSYEQYF.

The rearrangement links TRBV6-6 to TRBJ1-5, with 10 bases identical to TRBD1. The germline V gene encodes CDR1 MNHNY and CDR2 SVGAGI (reference sequence). CDR3 length: 15 residues. The J segment lost 3 bases and the V segment lost 6 bases, leaving 5 bases of the junction unmatched. CDR3 loop: CASRDRGYVNQPQHF. The CDR3 bases are TGTGCCAGCAGGGACAGGGGGTACGTCAATCAGCCCCAGCATTTT.

This chain links TRBV19 with TRBJ2-1, with 7 nucleotides matching TRBD2. V lost 7 bases, J lost 3 bases, and 9 bases stayed unmatched. CDR3 size: 15 residues. Germline V gene lookup returns CDR1 LNHDA and CDR2 SQIVND (reference sequence). The CDR3 here is CASTPSGTDYNEQFF. The DNA of the CDR3 is TGTGCCAGTACCCCCAGCGGGACCGACTACAATGAGCAGTTCTTC.

V usage is TRBV9 and J usage is TRBJ1-3; 7 nucleotides match TRBD1. Germline trimming cut 0 bases from V and 2 bases from J; bases unmatched to any gene: 8. Germline CDR1 SGDLS, CDR2 YYNGEE. There are 17 residues in the CDR3. CDR3 coding DNA: TGTGCCAGCAGCGTAGGTCCGGGGGGGACAGCTGGAAACACCATATATTTT. Translating it yields CASSVGPGGTAGNTIYF. Based on the CDR3 plus reference TRBV9 and TRBJ1-3, the full variable domain is DSGVTQTPKHLITATGQRVTLRCSPRSGDLSVYWYQQSLDQGLQFLIQYYNGEERAKGNILERFSAQQFPDLHSELNLSSLELGDSALYFCASSVGPGGTAGNTIYFGEGSWLTVV.

The chain employs TRBV29-1 and TRBJ2-1; TRBD2 agrees at 8 bases. Germline V gives CDR1 SQVTM, CDR2 ANQGSEA. With 5 bases clipped from V and 0 bases from J, the junction kept 9 bases outside the gene matches. CDR3 length: 16 residues. DNA of the CDR3: TGCAGCGTTCTGCCTAGCGGGTTCAGCTCCTACAATGAGCAGTTCTTC. It codes for CSVLPSGFSSYNEQFF.

A single count supports this clone. J is TRBJ2-3 and V is TRBV6-1, with TRBD2 matching 9 bases. This CDR3 region has 17 residues. The ends lost 3 bases at V and 3 bases at J; junction bases unmatched: 10. Per the germline V gene, CDR1 is MNHNS and CDR2 is SASEGT. The DNA of the CDR3 is TGTGCCAGCAGTGAGGGGTGGGGCGGGAGGGTAACAGATACGCAGTATTTT. It codes for CASSEGWGGRVTDTQYF.

The chain carries TRBV5-1 and TRBJ2-1, with a tentative D call TRBD1 (5 bases). Germline V gene data show CDR1 as SGHRS and CDR2 as YFSETQ. Deletions cut 1 base from V and 1 base from J, with 12 bases between. The CDR3 runs to 16 residues. The CDR3 coding sequence is TGCGCCAGCAGCTTGCGAAGGGGCGAATCCTACAATGAGCAGTTCTTC. Amino acids: CASSLRRGESYNEQFF.

CDR3 nucleotide sequence: TGTGCCAGCAGCGTGAGAACCGGGACAGGGTTCGATGAGCAGTTCTTC. It is translated as CASSVRTGTGFDEQFF. The chain is built from TRBV9 and TRBJ2-1, with 9 bases matching TRBD1. This CDR3 spans 16 amino acids. CDR1 is SGDLS, CDR2 YYNGEE, per germline. V dropped 2 bases and J dropped 8; count of bases not matched to a gene: 11.

This clone was found a few times. The chain uses TRBV5-1 and TRBJ1-3; TRBD1 matches 10 bases. Germline values: CDR1 SGHRS, CDR2 YFSETQ. The CDR3 consists of 14 residues. V shed 2 bases, J shed 6 bases, and the junction held 2 bases outside the gene matches. CDR3 DNA: TGCGCCAGCAGCTTTGGACAGGGGGAAAACACCATATATTTT. Translating gives CASSFGQGENTIYF.

The V gene is TRBV19, the J gene TRBJ2-2; tentative D call: TRBD1 (5 bases). Trimming cost V 5 bases and J 2 bases, with 6 bases left between them. The CDR3 loop spans 13 amino acids. Germline-derived CDR1 and CDR2 are LNHDA and SQIVND (reference sequence). The chain's CDR3 is CASSQGNTGELFF. In nucleotides, the CDR3 is TGTGCCAGTAGTCAGGGAAACACCGGGGAGCTGTTTTTT.

The J gene is TRBJ1-2, the V gene TRBV7-9; 9 bases align to TRBD1. With V trimmed by 3 bases and J by 3 bases, 2 bases remained unmatched. The germline V gene has CDR1 SEHNR and CDR2 FQNEAQ (reference sequence). CDR3 length: 14 amino acids. CDR3 protein: CASSFTGGDYGYTF. The CDR3 DNA sequence: TGTGCCAGCAGCTTTACAGGGGGCGACTATGGCTACACCTTC.

The chain combines TRBV20-1 with TRBJ1-5; D possibly corresponds to TRBD1 (5 bases). Germline V CDR1 and CDR2: DFQATT, SNEGSKA (reference sequence). This CDR3 has 11 amino acids. V was clipped by 6 bases and J by 9 bases, with 12 bases between them. The CDR3 protein is CSAAGGAPQHF. The CDR3 DNA reads as TGCAGTGCCGCGGGCGGGGCGCCCCAGCATTTT.

The chain carries TRBV13 and TRBJ2-3; 13 bases line up with TRBD2. The CDR3 covers 15 residues. V lost 5 bases to trimming and J lost 6 bases; unmatched junction nucleotides: 5. Germline CDR1 is PRHDT and CDR2 is FYEKMQ (reference sequence). Here the CDR3 reads CASSQGLAGSDTQYF. Written as DNA, the CDR3 is TGTGCCAGCAGCCAGGGACTAGCGGGATCGGATACGCAGTATTTT.

This clone has a single count. The rearrangement links TRBV7-9 to TRBJ2-3; D call uncertain. Trimming took off 2 bases at V and 6 bases at J, with 12 bases between the two ends. The CDR3 is made up of 14 amino acids. Per the germline V gene, CDR1 is SEHNR and CDR2 is FQNEAQ (reference sequence). CDR3 DNA sequence: TGTGCCAGCAGCTTAAGTCAGGTCAAGGATACGCAGTATTTT. Residues: CASSLSQVKDTQYF.

This clone has only a few counts. The chain links TRBV4-1 to TRBJ2-1; 9 nucleotides align to TRBD2. The CDR3 length is 16 residues. The germline gives CDR1 MGHRA, CDR2 YSYEKL. V gave up 0 bases and J gave up 10 bases; unmatched junction bases: 10. The CDR3 nucleotides are TGCGCCAGCAGCCAAGATCGGCTAGCGGGGTCCTCGGAGCAGTTCTTC. Residues: CASSQDRLAGSSEQFF.

V gene TRBV6-5 combines with J gene TRBJ1-6; D uncertain. The ends were cut back, 2 bases at V and 6 bases at J, with 8 bases in the middle. CDR1 MNHEY and CDR2 SVGAGI come from the germline V gene. CDR3 length: 14 amino acids. In DNA, the CDR3 is TGTGCCAGCAGTTACGGGCAGCCTAATTCACCCCTCCACTTT. Amino acid sequence: CASSYGQPNSPLHF.

J is TRBJ1-1 and V is TRBV29-1, with D possibly TRBD1 on 6 matching bases. Germline-derived CDR1 and CDR2 are SQVTM and ANQGSEA. V was trimmed by 6 bases and J by 1 base, leaving 9 bases between them. This CDR3 spans 12 amino acids. CDR3 sequence reads: CSVLTGNTEAFF. The CDR3 DNA follows: TGCAGCGTCTTGACAGGGAACACTGAAGCTTTCTTT.

In nucleotides, the CDR3 is TGTGCCAGTAGTATAGAGGTATGGGGACAGTATAGCAATCAGCCCCAGCATTTT. Translated: CASSIEVWGQYSNQPQHF. The chain uses TRBV19 and TRBJ1-5; 7 bases map to TRBD1. The CDR3 sequence is 18 residues long. Trimming cost V 0 bases and J 0 bases; bases outside gene matches: 8. CDR1 is LNHDA, CDR2 SQIVND, per germline (reference sequence).

This chain uses TRBV7-2 with TRBJ2-3, with TRBD2 as a possible D gene (6 bases). Germline V CDR1 and CDR2: SGHTA, FQGNSA. V lost 2 bases and J lost 2, with 11 bases in between. CDR3 size: 15 residues. CDR3 region: CASSLQAGITDTQYF. As DNA, the CDR3 is TGTGCCAGCAGCTTACAGGCGGGAATCACAGATACGCAGTATTTT.